This T cell receptor (beta chain) emerged from a study of OX40 agonist ivuxolimab in advanced cancers. Sequencing was performed with immunoSEQ multiplex PCR; in TCRdb, only in-frame clones are kept and a portion is missing. The table records under 90,000 clones, 84% of them present only once. Blood samples were obtained at baseline, cycle 4 day 1, and cycle 7 day 1. Germline-derived CDR1 and CDR2 are SGHNT and YYREEE (reference sequence). The V gene end was trimmed by 4 bases and the J gene end by 2 bases; junction bases not matched to a gene: 3. This CDR3 comprises 14 residues. Material: CD4+ or CD8+ T cells sorted from blood, obtained in a trial of the OX40 agonist ivuxolimab. The chain couples TRBV5-4 to TRBJ2-3; TRBD1 matches at 8 bases. The TCR was taken from an adult with an advanced solid tumor such as melanoma, head and neck, liver or kidney cancer. CDR3 nucleotide sequence: TGTGCCAGCAGCCGGGACAGGTACACAGATACGCAGTATTTT. Amino acid sequence: CASSRDRYTDTQYF.